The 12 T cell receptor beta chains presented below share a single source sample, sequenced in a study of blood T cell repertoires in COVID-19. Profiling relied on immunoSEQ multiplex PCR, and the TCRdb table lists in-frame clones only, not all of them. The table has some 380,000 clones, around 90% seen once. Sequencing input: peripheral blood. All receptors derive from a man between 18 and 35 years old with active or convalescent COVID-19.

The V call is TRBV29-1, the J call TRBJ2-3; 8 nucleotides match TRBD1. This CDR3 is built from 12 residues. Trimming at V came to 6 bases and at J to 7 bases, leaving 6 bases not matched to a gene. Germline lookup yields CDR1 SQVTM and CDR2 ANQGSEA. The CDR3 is CSVDREVNTQYF. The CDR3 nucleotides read TGCAGCGTGGACAGGGAGGTGAATACGCAGTATTTT.

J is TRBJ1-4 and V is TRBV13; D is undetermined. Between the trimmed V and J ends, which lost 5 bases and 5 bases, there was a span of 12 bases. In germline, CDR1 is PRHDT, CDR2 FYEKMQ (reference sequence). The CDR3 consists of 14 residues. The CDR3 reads CASSAGGRNEKLFF. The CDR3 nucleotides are TGTGCCAGCAGCGCGGGAGGGCGCAATGAAAAACTGTTTTTT. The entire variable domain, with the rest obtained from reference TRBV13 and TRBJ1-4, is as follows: AAGVIQSPRHLIKEKRETATLKCYPIPRHDTVYWYQQGPGQDPQFLISFYEKMQSDKGSIPDRFSAQQFSDYHSELNMSSLELGDSALYFCASSAGGRNEKLFFGSGTQLSVL.

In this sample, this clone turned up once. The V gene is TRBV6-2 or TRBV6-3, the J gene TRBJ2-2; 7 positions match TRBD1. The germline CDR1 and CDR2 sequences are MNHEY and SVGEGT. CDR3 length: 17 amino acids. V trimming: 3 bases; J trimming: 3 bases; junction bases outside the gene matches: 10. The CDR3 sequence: CASSYLQGKKYTGELFF. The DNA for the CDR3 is TGTGCCAGCAGTTATTTACAGGGGAAGAAGTACACCGGGGAGCTGTTTTTT.

The CDR3 DNA follows: TGTGCCAGCAGTCGACAGGTTGCGGACACCGGGGAGCTGTTTTTT. Amino acids: CASSRQVADTGELFF. The chain recombines TRBV6-5 with TRBJ2-2, with a weak D call TRBD1 (6 bases). The CDR3 loop spans 15 amino acids. The V end lost 5 bases, the J end lost 3 bases, and 13 bases lay between the germline ends. Per germline, CDR1 MNHEY and CDR2 SVGAGI.

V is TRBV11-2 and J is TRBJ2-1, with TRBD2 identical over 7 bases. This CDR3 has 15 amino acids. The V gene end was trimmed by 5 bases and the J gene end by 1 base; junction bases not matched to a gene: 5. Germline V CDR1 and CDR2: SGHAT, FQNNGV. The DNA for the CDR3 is TGTGCCAGCAGCACACTAGCGAAATCCTACAATGAGCAGTTCTTC. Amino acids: CASSTLAKSYNEQFF.

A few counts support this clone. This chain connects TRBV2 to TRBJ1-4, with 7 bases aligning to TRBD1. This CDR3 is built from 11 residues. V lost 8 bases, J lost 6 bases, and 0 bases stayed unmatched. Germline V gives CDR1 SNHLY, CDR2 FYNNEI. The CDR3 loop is CASGQDEKLFF. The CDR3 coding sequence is TGTGCCAGCGGACAGGATGAAAAACTGTTTTTT.

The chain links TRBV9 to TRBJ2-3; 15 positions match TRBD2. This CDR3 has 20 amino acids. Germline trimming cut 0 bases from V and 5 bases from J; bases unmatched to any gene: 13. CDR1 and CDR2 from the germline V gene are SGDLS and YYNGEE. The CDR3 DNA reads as TGTGCCAGCAGCGTAGGACGGTGGACTAGCGGGGGGGCCACCGGAGATACGCAGTATTTT. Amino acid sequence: CASSVGRWTSGGATGDTQYF.

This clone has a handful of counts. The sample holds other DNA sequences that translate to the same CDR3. In nucleotides, the CDR3 is TGCGCCAGCACCCCTCGGACAGGAACAGATACGCAGTATTTT. Translation: CASTPRTGTDTQYF. The chain couples TRBV5-1 to TRBJ2-3; 7 bases match TRBD1. The ends lost 6 bases at V and 3 bases at J; junction bases unmatched: 7. Per germline, CDR1 SGHRS and CDR2 YFSETQ. The CDR3 runs to 14 residues.

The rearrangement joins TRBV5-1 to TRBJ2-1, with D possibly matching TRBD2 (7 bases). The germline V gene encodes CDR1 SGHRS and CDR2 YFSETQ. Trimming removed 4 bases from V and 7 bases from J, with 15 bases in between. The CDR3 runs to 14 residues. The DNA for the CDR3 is TGCGCCAGCAGCAAGGAAGGGGGGGTGAATGAGCAGTTCTTC. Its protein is CASSKEGGVNEQFF.

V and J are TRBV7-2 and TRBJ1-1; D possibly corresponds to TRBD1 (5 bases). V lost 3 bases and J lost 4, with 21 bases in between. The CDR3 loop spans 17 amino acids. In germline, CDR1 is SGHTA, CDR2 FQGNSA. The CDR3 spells CASSLRGAGGAGTEAFF. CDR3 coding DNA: TGTGCCAGCAGCTTGCGGGGCGCAGGTGGGGCAGGCACTGAAGCTTTCTTT. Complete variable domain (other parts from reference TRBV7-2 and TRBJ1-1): GAGVSQSPSNKVTEKGKDVELRCDPISGHTALYWYRQSLGQGLEFLIYFQGNSAPDKSGLPSDRFSAERTGGSVSTLTIQRTQQEDSAVYLCASSLRGAGGAGTEAFFGQGTRLTVV.

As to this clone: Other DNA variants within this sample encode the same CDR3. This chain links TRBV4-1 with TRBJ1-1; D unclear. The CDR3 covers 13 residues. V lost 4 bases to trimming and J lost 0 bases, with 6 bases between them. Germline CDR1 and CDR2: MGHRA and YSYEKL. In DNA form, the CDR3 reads TGCGCCAGCAGCCCCCGTATGAACACTGAAGCTTTCTTT. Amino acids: CASSPRMNTEAFF.

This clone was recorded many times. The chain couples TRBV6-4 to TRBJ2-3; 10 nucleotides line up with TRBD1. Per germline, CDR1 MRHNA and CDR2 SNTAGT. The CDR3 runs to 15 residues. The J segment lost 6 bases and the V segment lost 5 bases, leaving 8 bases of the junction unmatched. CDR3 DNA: TGTGCCAGCAGTCCCCGGGACAGGGGTTCGGATACGCAGTATTTT. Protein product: CASSPRDRGSDTQYF.